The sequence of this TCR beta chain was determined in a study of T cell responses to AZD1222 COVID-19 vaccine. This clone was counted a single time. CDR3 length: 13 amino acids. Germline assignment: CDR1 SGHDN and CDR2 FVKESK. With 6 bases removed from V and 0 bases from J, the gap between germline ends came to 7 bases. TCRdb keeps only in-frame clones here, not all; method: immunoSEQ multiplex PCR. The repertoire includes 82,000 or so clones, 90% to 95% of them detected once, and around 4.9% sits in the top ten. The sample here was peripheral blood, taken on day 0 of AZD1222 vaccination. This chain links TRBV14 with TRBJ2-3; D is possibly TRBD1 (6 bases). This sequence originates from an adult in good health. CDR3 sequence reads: CASRDRSTDTQYF. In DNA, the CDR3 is TGTGCCAGCAGAGACAGGAGCACAGATACGCAGTATTTT.